Below are 11 T cell receptor beta chains sequenced from a single sample in a study of blood T cells in healthy people across ages. Then a second PCR, running roughly 7 to 12 cycles, was carried out with a sample-barcoded 5' primer and a J-beta primer mix. TCRdb re-derived calls from the 5' RACE reads in MiXCR, one entry per CDR3 protein. Seen here are some 790,000 distinct CDR3 sequences, around 26% observed once, and the top ten hold roughly 17%. The sample taken for sequencing was blood. The receptors originated from a woman older than 75 in good health.

This clonotype was picked up many times. This chain connects TRBV7-2 to TRBJ2-4; D perhaps matches TRBD2 (6 bases). Germline V CDR1 and CDR2: SGHTA, FQGNSA. V gave up 5 bases and J gave up 4 bases, with 21 bases separating them. This CDR3 is built from 17 residues. The CDR3 reads CASSGTSIGIGKNIQYF. DNA for the CDR3: TGTGCCAGCAGCGGAACTAGCATTGGGATCGGAAAAAACATTCAGTACTTC.

The chain is built from TRBV5-6 and TRBJ2-2; tentative D call: TRBD2 (6 bases). The CDR3 totals 14 residues. In germline, CDR1 is SGHDT, CDR2 YYEEEE. The V end lost 4 bases, the J end lost 7 bases, and 14 bases lay between the germline ends. The CDR3 DNA reads TGTGCCAGCAGCGCCCGGTGGGGAGGCGGGGAGCTGTTTTTT. Its translation: CASSARWGGGELFF.

In its sample, this clonotype was seen many times. This sequence joins TRBV6-2 or TRBV6-3 and TRBJ2-1, with 9 nucleotides matching TRBD1. The CDR3 runs to 15 residues. The V gene's germline CDR1 is MNHEY and CDR2 SVGEGT. The V gene end was trimmed by 8 bases and the J gene end by 4 bases; junction bases not matched to a gene: 9. The CDR3 nucleotides read TGTGCCAGCTTCCCCGGAGGGACAGGGTACAATGAGCAGTTCTTC. It specifies CASFPGGTGYNEQFF.

This clonotype was seen many times. The rearrangement uses TRBV30 and TRBJ2-7, with D tentatively TRBD2 (6 bases). V dropped 1 base and J dropped 2 bases, with 12 bases sitting between them. There are 14 residues in the CDR3. Germline CDR1 and CDR2: GTSNPN and SVGIG (reference sequence). CDR3 in DNA: TGTGCCTGGAGTGGGGACTTCCCAACCTACGAGCAGTACTTC. Its protein product is CAWSGDFPTYEQYF.

The chain recombines TRBV14 with TRBJ2-7; no reliable D call. This CDR3 spans 12 amino acids. Per the germline V gene, CDR1 is SGHDN and CDR2 is FVKESK. V was trimmed by 1 base and J by 9 bases, leaving 10 bases between them. CDR3 DNA: TGTGCCAGCAGCCAAGTTGCAGGCAGGCAGTACTTC. Translated: CASSQVAGRQYF.

This clonotype was recorded at least ten times. Here the CDR3 reads CASSWQGATDTQYF. In nucleotides, the CDR3 is TGTGCCAGCAGCTGGCAGGGGGCCACAGATACGCAGTATTTT. The V gene is TRBV5-6, the J gene TRBJ2-3; the match to TRBD1 covers 8 bases. CDR3 length equals 14 residues. V lost 3 bases to trimming and J lost 2 bases; unmatched junction nucleotides: 2. Germline CDR1 SGHDT, CDR2 YYEEEE. Full variable domain (missing parts from reference TRBV5-6 and TRBJ2-3): DAGVTQSPTHLIKTRGQQVTLRCSPKSGHDTVSWYQQALGQGPQFIFQYYEEEERQRGNFPDRFSGHQFPNYSSELNVNALLLGDSALYLCASSWQGATDTQYFGPGTRLTVL.

Of note for this clonotype: A much larger clone lies a single base off, so this may be a read error. The chain uses TRBV7-2 and TRBJ2-1; D is perhaps TRBD1 or TRBD2 (5 bases each). The J call may not be correct, given that the DNA end is closer to TRBJ2-7. This CDR3 comprises 17 residues. Germline V lookup: CDR1 SGHTA, CDR2 FQGNSA. CDR3 coding DNA: TGTGCCAGCAGCAAAGAAGGGACCTTCAGCTCCTACAATGAGCAGTACTTC. Residues: CASSKEGTFSSYNEQYF.

This clonotype was seen repeatedly, ten times or more. The genes are TRBV7-2 and TRBJ2-1, with 10 bases matching TRBD2. This CDR3 has 15 residues. The germline gives CDR1 SGHTA, CDR2 FQGNSA. After removal of 5 bases from V and 4 bases from J, the junction contained 5 bases not matched to a gene. CDR3: CASSMSGGDYNEQFF. The CDR3 DNA sequence: TGTGCCAGCAGCATGAGCGGGGGGGATTACAATGAGCAGTTCTTC.

This clonotype was detected ten times or more. This chain uses TRBV28 with TRBJ2-1; TRBD1 or TRBD2 may be the D gene (6 bases each). Trimming removed 6 bases at V and 8 bases at J, with 17 bases between. The germline gives CDR1 MDHEN, CDR2 SYDVKM. The CDR3 is 14 amino acids. The CDR3 coding sequence is TGTGCCAGCAGCACCCGACGGGGGCTCGATGAGCAGTTCTTC. This codes for CASSTRRGLDEQFF.

Turning to this clonotype: A read error is possible here, since a much larger clone lies one base away. V usage is TRBV6-2 or TRBV6-3 and J usage is TRBJ2-3; TRBD1 is a possible D gene (5 bases). The CDR3 has 13 amino acids. CDR1 and CDR2 (germline): MNHEY, SVGEGT. CDR3 nucleotide sequence: TGTGCCAGCATGAGACAGTTCACAGATATGCAGTATTTT. This codes for CASMRQFTDMQYF.

This clonotype was seen repeatedly, ten times or more. The chain joins TRBV10-1 to TRBJ2-7; 11 nucleotides align to TRBD2. The CDR3 consists of 13 residues. Germline CDR1 reads WNHNN; CDR2 reads SYGVQD (reference sequence). V was pared by 6 bases and J by 5 bases, with 3 bases of the junction left unmatched. The CDR3 region has the DNA TGCGCCAGCAGCGGACTAGCGGGTGACGAGCAGTACTTC. Its translation is CASSGLAGDEQYF.